The next 6 T cell receptor beta chains were all read from a single sample in a study of a mutant IDH1 vaccine in newly diagnosed glioma. This sample's time point: week 23, last vaccination. The vaccine gave 300 ug of a 20-mer mutant IDH1 peptide subcutaneously per dose. The table came from immunoSEQ multiplex PCR; TCRdb's copy has only in-frame clones and leaves some out. The repertoire holds around 60,000 clones, 85% seen once, with approximately 3.7% in the top ten. Which antigens these TCRs recognize remains unknown. Sequences were derived from PBMCs, sampled from a glioma patient whose treatment included an IDH1 peptide vaccine. These receptors were obtained from a man aged 25-45 years with glioma.

V usage is TRBV10-1 and J usage is TRBJ2-1; the match to TRBD2 covers 10 bases. The trim removed 0 bases at V and 8 bases at J, leaving 10 bases unmatched. Germline-derived CDR1 and CDR2 are WNHNN and SYGVQD (reference sequence). This CDR3 contains 17 residues. For the CDR3, the DNA is TGCGCCAGCAGTGAGTCAGGAGCGGGGGGGCAAGGCGATGAGCAGTTCTTC. Its protein is CASSESGAGGQGDEQFF.

The CDR3 sequence: CASSDLGENIQYF. The CDR3 DNA is TGTGCCAGCAGTGACCTGGGAGAAAACATTCAGTACTTC. The V call is TRBV7-9, the J call TRBJ2-4, with D perhaps TRBD2 (5 bases). Germline V gene lookup returns CDR1 SEHNR and CDR2 FQNEAQ (reference sequence). Deletions cut 6 bases from V and 5 bases from J, with 11 bases between. The CDR3 runs 13 residues.

The chain employs TRBV6-1 and TRBJ1-4; D ambiguous. The V gene's germline CDR1 is MNHNS and CDR2 SASEGT. This CDR3 contains 15 residues. V lost 0 bases and J lost 13, with 18 bases in between. The CDR3 loop is CASSEAYEHPLALFF. The CDR3 DNA follows: TGTGCCAGCAGTGAAGCGTATGAACACCCGTTGGCACTGTTTTTT.

The rearrangement uses TRBV5-1 and TRBJ2-2; 9 positions agree with TRBD1. Germline values: CDR1 SGHRS, CDR2 YFSETQ. The CDR3 is 16 amino acids. J lost 7 bases, V lost 4 bases, and 11 bases had no gene match. The chain's CDR3 is CASSPDRGRRYGELFF. The DNA of the CDR3 is TGCGCCAGCAGCCCGGACAGGGGCCGCCGTTACGGGGAGCTGTTTTTT.

The gene calls are TRBV9 and TRBJ2-7; no clear D gene. The CDR3 contains 15 residues. CDR1 SGDLS and CDR2 YYNGEE come from the germline V gene. The ends were cut back, 0 bases at V and 7 bases at J, with 17 bases in the middle. The CDR3: CASSVELGARWEQYF. The CDR3 DNA reads TGTGCCAGCAGCGTAGAGTTAGGCGCCCGTTGGGAGCAGTACTTC.

This clone was seen a single time. The chain recombines TRBV4-2 with TRBJ1-6, with a possible D match to TRBD1 (5 bases). Germline V gives CDR1 LGHNA, CDR2 YNFKEQ. The V end was cut by 4 bases, the J end by 6 bases, with 10 bases between. The CDR3 runs to 14 residues. The CDR3 loop is CASSPTVGNSPLHF. In nucleotides, the CDR3 is TGTGCCAGCAGCCCGACAGTGGGTAATTCACCCCTCCACTTT.